This T cell receptor (beta chain) appears in the sequencing data of a study of shared clonotypes between healthy human individuals. Points on this clone: The target antigen is unknown.

Measured with immunoSEQ multiplex PCR; TCRdb has only the in-frame clones, and not every one. Of roughly 2,500,000 clones listed, 93% are singletons. Trimming at V came to 4 bases and at J to 4 bases, leaving 4 bases not matched to a gene. The CDR3 is made up of 14 amino acids. Germline CDR1 is SNHLY and CDR2 is FYNNEI. General study results and limits: The study drew on few donors, limiting represented genetic and exposure-history diversity.

The receptor was isolated from a man between 18 and 29 years old in good health. Some clones in this sample may be carry-over from other donors' samples. Material: naive CD4+ T cells from PBMCs. The subset is: CD45RA+ positively selected. The chain couples TRBV2 to TRBJ2-1; TRBD1 matches at 7 bases. The CDR3 bases are TGTGCCAGCAGTGTCAGGACAGGATACAATGAGCAGTTCTTC. Its translation is CASSVRTGYNEQFF. Full variable domain (outside the CDR3, taken from reference TRBV2 and TRBJ2-1): EPEVTQTPSHQVTQMGQEVILRCVPISNHLYFYWYRQILGQKVEFLVSFYNNEISEKSEIFDDQFSVERPDGSNFTLKIRSTKLEDSAMYFCASSVRTGYNEQFFGPGTRLTVL.